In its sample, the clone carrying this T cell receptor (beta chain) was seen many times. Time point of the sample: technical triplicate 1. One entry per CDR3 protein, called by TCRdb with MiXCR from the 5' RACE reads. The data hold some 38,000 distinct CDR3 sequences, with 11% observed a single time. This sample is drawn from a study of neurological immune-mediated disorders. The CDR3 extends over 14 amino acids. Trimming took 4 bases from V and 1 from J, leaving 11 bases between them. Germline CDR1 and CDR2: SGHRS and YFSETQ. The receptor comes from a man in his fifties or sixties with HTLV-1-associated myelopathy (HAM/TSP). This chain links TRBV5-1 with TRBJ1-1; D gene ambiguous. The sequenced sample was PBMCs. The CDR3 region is CASSLRTGNTEAFF. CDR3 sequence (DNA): TGCGCCAGCAGCCTCCGGACGGGGAACACTGAAGCTTTCTTT.